This T cell receptor (beta chain) came from a study of Tregs in tolerant kidney transplant recipients. Study results and limitations: Donor-specific Treg expansion exceeded global Treg expansion in tolerant patients, suggesting antigen drive. No direct test of biological reproducibility was done here. Tregs expanded with activated donor B cells seemed most donor-specific.

Trimming cost V 6 bases and J 4 bases, with 15 bases left between them. CDR1 is MNHNS, CDR2 SASEGT, per germline. This CDR3 has 15 amino acids. CD4+CD25+CD127- Tregs, CD4+CD25- non-Tregs, CD4 and CD8 cells were sorted. With regard to this clone: Its matching antigen is unknown.

Sequencing was performed with immunoSEQ multiplex PCR; in TCRdb, only in-frame clones are kept and a portion is missing. Here the sample spans 69,000 or so clones, approximately 88% being singletons. The sequencing used CD4+ T cells from blood, collected before the transplant. The chain joins TRBV6-1 to TRBJ2-2, with D maybe TRBD1 (8 bases). This clonotype was sampled from a human donor who received a combined kidney and bone marrow transplant. Here the CDR3 reads CASRLQGEGTGELFF. CDR3 nucleotides: TGTGCCAGCAGACTACAGGGGGAGGGCACCGGGGAGCTGTTTTTT.